This T cell receptor (beta chain) was identified during a study of blood T cell repertoires in COVID-19. Across the whole study: T cells, B-cell-depleted T cells, or PBMCs provided the cDNA or gDNA that served as material.

This clone was detected once. Study processing details: How many nucleated cells were present was estimated from reference gene primer amplification. Assay used: immunoSEQ multiplex PCR; TCRdb lists only in-frame clones, some missing. V, J and clone size derive from that table, while D and trimming were established from the DNA sequence. This table has hundreds of thousands of clones, roughly 90% appearing once. Participant age was roughly 18 to 90 years, and participants resided in 25 or so US areas. The V gene's germline CDR1 is MDHEN and CDR2 SYDVKM. V lost 3 bases to trimming and J lost 4 bases, with 16 bases between them. The CDR3 loop spans 15 amino acids.

The J gene is TRBJ2-7, the V gene TRBV28; perhaps TRBD2 as D (5 bases). The receptor's source is a woman in her 30s with acute COVID-19. Input material: PBMCs or T cells enriched from blood (not recorded which). This CDR3 is CASSFQRSERYEQYF. CDR3 sequence (DNA): TGTGCCAGCAGTTTTCAGCGGAGCGAAAGGTACGAGCAGTACTTC.